These T cell receptor beta chains were read from a single sample in a study of beta chain features in type 1 diabetes. Assay: immunoSEQ multiplex PCR; the TCRdb copy retains only in-frame clones and omits some. The data show 640,000 or so clones, about an eighth seen once. Input material: naive CD4+ T cells from blood. The receptors originated from a man in his late teens or twenties with type 1 diabetes. CDR3s include the opening cysteine and the closing phenylalanine or tryptophan. Each record gives: CDR3 protein, CDR3 DNA, CDR3 length, clone size, V gene, J gene, D gene. D genes are given only for firm matches. For some rows the clone size is stated as once, few or many, or as a class when expanded; others skip it.

CATSKGQGNQPQHF,TGTGCCACCTCAAAGGGACAGGGCAATCAGCCCCAGCATTTT,14,few,TRBV15,TRBJ1-5,TRBD1
CSVDRYYGYTF,TGCAGCGTCGACAGGTACTATGGCTACACCTTC,11,-,TRBV29-1,TRBJ1-2,-
CAWSAGRPNSGANVLTF,TGTGCCTGGAGTGCAGGGAGGCCGAACTCTGGGGCCAACGTCCTGACTTTC,17,few,TRBV30,TRBJ2-6,-
CASRMNTEAFF,TGTGCCAGCAGGATGAACACTGAAGCTTTCTTT,11,-,TRBV6-1,TRBJ1-1,-
CASSESSLGGTQYF,TGCGCCAGCAGTGAGTCGAGTCTAGGAGGGACCCAGTACTTC,14,-,TRBV10-2,TRBJ2-5,-
CASSSGRGGQPQHF,TGTGCCAGCAGTTCAGGGCGGGGGGGACAGCCCCAGCATTTT,14,-,TRBV27,TRBJ1-5,-
CASSLTPEGDTQYF,TGCGCCAGCAGCTTGACTCCTGAAGGGGATACGCAGTATTTT,14,-,TRBV5-1,TRBJ2-3,-
CASSPSRLGGQNIQYF,TGTGCCAGCAGCCCGTCCCGATTGGGGGGTCAAAACATTCAGTACTTC,16,few,TRBV5-6,TRBJ2-4,-
CASSQDDRTAFNNEQFF,TGCGCCAGCAGCCAAGACGACCGGACAGCGTTTAACAATGAGCAGTTCTTC,17,few,TRBV4-1,TRBJ2-1,-
CASSMVQGRPNYGYTF,TGTGCCAGTAGTATGGTTCAGGGACGCCCTAACTATGGCTACACCTTC,16,few,TRBV19,TRBJ1-2,-
CASRLAGYNEQFF,TGTGCCAGCAGACTAGCGGGTTACAATGAGCAGTTCTTC,13,-,TRBV2,TRBJ2-1,TRBD2
CAWSTGTRDQPQHF,TGTGCCTGGAGTACCGGGACTAGGGATCAGCCCCAGCATTTT,14,few,TRBV30,TRBJ1-5,-
CASSLGQGGAEAFF,TGTGCCAGCAGTTTGGGGCAGGGTGGCGCTGAAGCTTTCTTT,14,-,TRBV27,TRBJ1-1,-
CAIMASLNTEAFF,TGTGCCATCATGGCCTCCCTGAACACTGAAGCTTTCTTT,13,-,TRBV10-3,TRBJ1-1,-
CASSFGQGSSYEQYF,TGTGCCAGCAGCTTTGGACAGGGTAGCTCCTACGAGCAGTACTTC,15,-,TRBV7-9,TRBJ2-7,TRBD1
CSMWDSPDTEAFF,TGCAGCATGTGGGACAGTCCTGACACTGAAGCTTTCTTT,13,-,TRBV29-1,TRBJ1-1,TRBD1
CASSLIGTTYNEQFF,TGCGCCAGCAGCTTGATAGGGACAACCTACAATGAGCAGTTCTTC,15,few,TRBV5-1,TRBJ2-1,-
CASSLITGTDAFF,TGTGCCAGCAGCTTAATTACAGGGACGGATGCTTTCTTT,13,few,TRBV7-9,TRBJ1-1,-
CASSLAGSRETQYF,TGTGCCAGCAGCTTGGCTGGCTCGCGGGAGACCCAGTACTTC,14,-,TRBV5-4,TRBJ2-5,-
CASSYRGERQYF,TGTGCCAGCAGTTATAGGGGGGAGCGGCAGTACTTC,12,-,TRBV6-5,TRBJ2-7,-
CASSTTSSGTASYNEQFF,TGTGCCAGCAGCACGACATCCTCCGGGACAGCCTCCTACAATGAGCAGTTCTTC,18,-,TRBV11-2,TRBJ2-1,TRBD1
CASSPGQPGYTF,TGTGCCAGTAGTCCGGGCCAACCAGGCTACACCTTC,12,-,TRBV19,TRBJ1-2,-
CATSREGTVLGDQYF,TGTGCCACCAGCAGAGAGGGGACAGTACTCGGGGACCAGTACTTC,15,-,TRBV15,TRBJ2-5,TRBD1
CASSWDGNQPQHF,TGTGCCAGTAGCTGGGACGGAAATCAGCCCCAGCATTTT,13,once,TRBV27,TRBJ1-5,-
CASSIGGTGAYEQYF,TGTGCCAGTAGTATTGGCGGGACAGGGGCCTACGAGCAGTACTTC,15,-,TRBV19,TRBJ2-7,TRBD1
CASSQGAGANVLTF,TGTGCCAGCTCACAGGGGGCTGGGGCCAACGTCCTGACTTTC,14,few,TRBV2,TRBJ2-6,TRBD1
CASSPQGKNTEAFF,TGTGCCAGCAGTCCGCAGGGGAAGAACACTGAAGCTTTCTTT,14,-,TRBV6-5,TRBJ1-1,-
CASSLSGARNEKLFF,TGTGCCAGCAGTTTATCGGGAGCTCGTAATGAAAAACTGTTTTTT,15,few,TRBV28,TRBJ1-4,-
CASSNSRGREAFF,TGTGCCAGCAGCAATAGCAGGGGTCGCGAAGCTTTCTTT,13,-,TRBV9,TRBJ1-1,-
CASSLVGDTQYF,TGCGCCAGCAGCTTGGTCGGAGATACGCAGTATTTT,12,-,TRBV5-1,TRBJ2-3,-
CASSSSQGTEAFF,TGCGCCAGCAGCTCCTCACAGGGGACTGAAGCTTTCTTT,13,few,TRBV5-1,TRBJ1-1,TRBD1
CASSLGQGGPQHF,TGTGCCAGCAGCTTGGGACAGGGAGGGCCCCAGCATTTT,13,few,TRBV5-6,TRBJ1-5,TRBD1
CAWSLGQRSNQPQHF,TGTGCCTGGAGCTTGGGACAGAGAAGCAATCAGCCCCAGCATTTT,15,-,TRBV30,TRBJ1-5,TRBD1
CASWERSRGEQYF,TGTGCCTCCTGGGAAAGAAGCCGAGGGGAGCAGTACTTC,13,few,TRBV6-6,TRBJ2-7,-
CASSPTSGPYEQYF,TGTGCCAGCAGTCCGACTAGCGGACCCTACGAGCAGTACTTC,14,few,TRBV7-3,TRBJ2-7,TRBD2
CASRVGGTDTQYF,TGTGCCAGCAGGGTCGGGGGCACAGATACGCAGTATTTT,13,-,TRBV6-5,TRBJ2-3,-
CASSGGQGINEQYF,TGCGCCAGCAGCGGGGGACAGGGCATCAACGAGCAGTACTTC,14,few,TRBV5-1,TRBJ2-7,TRBD1
CAWTHMGSPLHF,TGTGCCTGGACCCACATGGGTTCACCCCTCCACTTT,12,few,TRBV30,TRBJ1-6,-
CASSRAPEDEQYF,TGCGCCAGCAGCCGGGCCCCGGAGGACGAGCAGTACTTC,13,few,TRBV5-1,TRBJ2-7,-
CASSPVYGTEVLYSNQPQHF,TGTGCCAGCAGCCCCGTGTACGGGACAGAGGTTCTGTATAGCAATCAGCCCCAGCATTTT,20,few,TRBV7-8,TRBJ1-5,TRBD1